The 19 T cell receptor beta chains listed next were all sequenced from one sample in a study of T cell repertoires in cytomegalovirus infection (dated by TCRdb to the late 2010s). These receptors' antigens are unknown. TCRdb names Illumina HiSeq 1500 as the instrument used. Starting from the raw public reads, TCRdb applied fastp trimming at Q25, assembled clones with MiXCR and retained in-frame beta chains. Entries are consolidated by CDR3 protein sequence, retaining the most common genes and DNA. This sample comprises 680,000 or so distinct CDR3 sequences, 30% to 35% of them detected only once. Together, the top ten hold around a sixth of the sample. The treatment or condition label, read with the paper, signifies: in vitro stimulation with specific CMV peptide epitopes to enrich CMV-specific T cells. The source was cultured PBMCs, collected from culture after CMV antigen stimulation. These TCRs come from a human donor in good health (CMV status not recorded). Some clones in this sample may be carry-over from other donors' samples.

The rearrangement joins TRBV12-3 or TRBV12-4 to TRBJ2-7; TRBD1 matches at 9 bases. The CDR3 length is 14 residues. The ends lost 8 bases at V and 3 bases at J; junction bases unmatched: 8. The CDR3 DNA is TGTGCCAGCGTCCCGGGACAGGGATTCTACGAGCAGTACTTC. The encoded protein is CASVPGQGFYEQYF.

The chain joins TRBV20-1 to TRBJ1-1, with 8 bases aligning to TRBD1. Looked up from germline, CDR1 is DFQATT and CDR2 is SNEGSKA (reference sequence). The CDR3 is 14 amino acids. With V trimmed by 0 bases and J by 3 bases, 3 bases remained unmatched. This chain's CDR3 is CSARDPGQDTEAFF. For the CDR3, the DNA is TGCAGTGCTAGAGACCCGGGACAGGACACTGAAGCTTTCTTT.

This clonotype has a handful of counts. The chain is built from TRBV18 and TRBJ2-5, with TRBD2 matching over 8 bases. Per germline, CDR1 KGHSH and CDR2 LQKENI. The length of the CDR3 is 18 residues. J gave up 1 base and V 6 bases, and 16 bases lay outside the gene matches. The CDR3: CASSALPLSSGFQETQYF. For the CDR3, the DNA is TGTGCCAGCTCTGCCTTACCTTTGTCTAGCGGGTTCCAAGAGACCCAGTACTTC.

This clonotype was recorded only once. The chain couples TRBV9 to TRBJ2-2; no clear D gene. The length of the CDR3 is 14 residues. V was shortened by 2 bases and J by 1 base, with 6 bases between the two germline ends. The V gene's germline CDR1 is SGDLS and CDR2 YYNGEE. The CDR3 is CASSVEGNTGELFF. CDR3 nucleotide sequence: TGTGCCAGCAGCGTGGAAGGGAACACCGGGGAGCTGTTTTTT.

The rearrangement uses TRBV5-6 and TRBJ2-3; D is possibly TRBD1 (5 bases). The CDR3 contains 15 residues. CDR1 is SGHDT and CDR2 is YYEEEE in the germline V gene. V dropped 4 bases and J dropped 6 bases, with 18 bases sitting between them. The CDR3 region has the DNA TGTGCCAGCAGCGTTGGAGCAGGGCCGACGGATACGCAGTATTTT. Translation gives CASSVGAGPTDTQYF.

The chain couples TRBV20-1 to TRBJ2-1, with 14 bases matching TRBD2. Germline CDR1 reads DFQATT; CDR2 reads SNEGSKA (reference sequence). The length of the CDR3 is 15 residues. Germline trimming cut 4 bases from V and 6 bases from J; bases unmatched to any gene: 5. CDR3 protein: CSAITGTSGSNEQFF. CDR3 nucleotides: TGCAGTGCTATTACCGGGACTAGCGGGAGCAATGAGCAGTTCTTC.

This chain joins TRBV11-2 and TRBJ1-2; D remains unclear. The germline V and J ends were trimmed by 0 bases and 5 bases, with 7 bases remaining between them. Looked up from germline, CDR1 is SGHAT and CDR2 is FQNNGV. The CDR3 extends over 13 amino acids. CDR3: CASSLDYGYGYTF. The CDR3 DNA reads TGTGCCAGCAGCTTAGATTACGGGTATGGCTACACCTTC.

This clonotype was seen more than once but under ten times. The genes are TRBV6-2 or TRBV6-3 and TRBJ2-5, with 13 nucleotides matching TRBD2. CDR3 size: 15 residues. CDR1 is MNHEY, CDR2 SVGEGT, per germline. V dropped 5 bases and J dropped 4; count of bases not matched to a gene: 4. The DNA of the CDR3 is TGTGCCAGCAGTCACAGACTAGCGGGAGGAGAGACCCAGTACTTC. Its translation is CASSHRLAGGETQYF.

This clonotype was recorded a few times. This chain uses TRBV4-1 with TRBJ2-5; 7 bases map to TRBD1. CDR3 length: 16 amino acids. CDR1 and CDR2 from the germline V gene are MGHRA and YSYEKL. The ends lost 3 bases at V and 3 bases at J; junction bases unmatched: 10. DNA for the CDR3: TGCGCCAGCAGCCATGGGGACAGAAGGTTGGAAGAGACCCAGTACTTC. This gives the protein CASSHGDRRLEETQYF.

The chain combines TRBV12-5 with TRBJ2-7; no clear D. V lost 6 bases to trimming and J lost 4 bases, with 10 bases between them. This CDR3 region has 12 residues. Germline CDR1 LGHNT, CDR2 FRNRAP. DNA for the CDR3: TGTGCTAGTGGCCTACGATCATACGAGCAGTACTTC. Translating gives CASGLRSYEQYF.

The V and J genes are TRBV4-1 and TRBJ1-5, with D unclear. The CDR3 extends over 15 amino acids. Germline CDR1 is MGHRA and CDR2 is YSYEKL. V was clipped by 0 bases and J by 0 bases, with 6 bases between them. The CDR3 DNA reads TGCGCCAGCAGCCAAGATGGGTTTAGCAATCAGCCCCAGCATTTT. This gives the protein CASSQDGFSNQPQHF.

This chain connects TRBV6-1 to TRBJ2-7, with D perhaps TRBD1 or TRBD2 (5 bases each). Germline V lookup: CDR1 MNHNS, CDR2 SASEGT. V was pared by 0 bases and J by 3 bases, with 12 bases between. CDR3 length: 15 amino acids. The CDR3 loop reads CASSEALGRIYEQYF. In DNA form, the CDR3 reads TGTGCCAGCAGTGAAGCGCTGGGACGGATCTACGAGCAGTACTTC.

The chain uses TRBV5-1 and TRBJ1-1, with a weak D call TRBD1 (5 bases). The CDR3 has 18 amino acids. Germline lookup yields CDR1 SGHRS and CDR2 YFSETQ. Trimming cost V 4 bases and J 3 bases, with 25 bases left between them. The CDR3 protein is CASSRGRGGGLADTEAFF. CDR3 bases: TGCGCCAGCAGCCGCGGACGGGGGGGTGGTTTGGCGGACACTGAAGCTTTCTTT. Filled out from reference TRBV5-1 and TRBJ1-1, the complete variable domain reads KAGVTQTPRYLIKTRGQQVTLSCSPISGHRSVSWYQQTPGQGLQFLFEYFSETQRNKGNFPGRFSGRQFSNSRSEMNVSTLELGDSALYLCASSRGRGGGLADTEAFFGQGTRLTVV.

This chain connects TRBV6-1 to TRBJ2-7; TRBD2 is a possible D gene (5 bases). Between the trimmed V and J ends, which lost 3 bases and 0 bases, there was a span of 6 bases. The germline V gene encodes CDR1 MNHNS and CDR2 SASEGT. The CDR3 has 13 amino acids. CDR3 residues: CASSEEVSYEQYF. As DNA, the CDR3 is TGTGCCAGCAGTGAGGAGGTCTCCTACGAGCAGTACTTC.

V is TRBV4-2 and J is TRBJ2-5, with 7 bases lining up with TRBD1. V trimming: 11 bases; J trimming: 7 bases; junction bases outside the gene matches: 13. This CDR3 comprises 13 residues. Germline values: CDR1 LGHNA, CDR2 YNFKEQ. CDR3 sequence reads: CAGGEGAGGTQYF. DNA of the CDR3: TGTGCCGGCGGTGAGGGGGCTGGTGGGACCCAGTACTTC.

This clonotype turned up a few times. This chain joins TRBV2 and TRBJ2-1; 8 bases are shared with TRBD1. Unmatched junction bases numbered 5, after V lost 3 bases and J lost 4 bases. CDR1 and CDR2 (germline): SNHLY, FYNNEI. This CDR3 has 15 residues. CDR3 residues: CASSDDRGGYNEQFF. The CDR3 nucleotides read TGTGCCAGCAGTGATGACAGGGGTGGGTACAATGAGCAGTTCTTC. Looking up the rest from reference TRBV2 and TRBJ2-1 gives the full variable domain: EPEVTQTPSHQVTQMGQEVILRCVPISNHLYFYWYRQILGQKVEFLVSFYNNEISEKSEIFDDQFSVERPDGSNFTLKIRSTKLEDSAMYFCASSDDRGGYNEQFFGPGTRLTVL.

The chain recombines TRBV20-1 with TRBJ2-7, with D perhaps being TRBD1 or TRBD2 (5 bases each). Germline loops: CDR1 DFQATT, CDR2 SNEGSKA (reference sequence). There are 14 residues in the CDR3. Deletions cut 3 bases from V and 2 bases from J, with 14 bases between. CDR3 protein: CSASLRGGAYEQYF. The CDR3 bases are TGCAGTGCTAGCCTTCGTGGGGGAGCCTACGAGCAGTACTTC.

The V gene is TRBV5-1, the J gene TRBJ1-1; no clear D gene. In germline, CDR1 is SGHRS, CDR2 YFSETQ. The CDR3 is 9 amino acids. V was clipped by 10 bases and J by 7 bases, with 8 bases between them. CDR3 bases: TGCGCCGGTTTTGTTGAAGCTTTCTTT. As protein: CAGFVEAFF.

V gene TRBV7-2 combines with J gene TRBJ2-7; tentatively, D is TRBD2 (6 bases). This CDR3 has 13 residues. With 6 bases removed from V and 5 bases from J, the gap between germline ends came to 14 bases. Per germline, CDR1 SGHTA and CDR2 FQGNSA. The CDR3 sequence is CASRSTGGNEQYF. The CDR3 region has the DNA TGTGCCAGCAGATCGACTGGGGGGAACGAGCAGTACTTC.